This T cell receptor beta chain was retrieved from a study of persistence of HIV-infected CD4 T cells. Overlapping HIV-1 Gag 15-mer peptides at about 1 ug per peptide per mL were used. CD40L-negative CD69-negative CD45RO-high memory CD4+ T cells were sorted as populations depleted of antigen-responding cells. Findings and limits, study-wide: Bulk TCR data could not be restricted to HIV-1-infected CMV-responding cells. TCRbeta richness was lower in CMV- and Gag-responding cells than in anti-CD3/anti-CD28-responding cells.

CDR1 is SSHAT, CDR2 FNYEAQ, per germline (reference sequence). The J segment lost 1 base and the V segment lost 4 bases, leaving 6 bases of the junction unmatched. The CDR3 has 17 amino acids. To note about this clone: Its cognate antigen is unknown.

The immunoSEQ assay was version 4, run in survey mode. Profiling relied on immunoSEQ multiplex PCR, and the TCRdb table lists in-frame clones only, not all of them. Of tens of thousands of clones detected, approximately 75% appear once; the ten largest clones hold more than 1.5%. The chain is built from TRBV7-7 and TRBJ2-2; 10 bases fit TRBD2. The source was CD4+ T cells sorted from PBMCs after roughly 18-hour stimulation, collected from a patient who received antiretroviral therapy. The source of this sequence is an adult man with HIV who was CMV-seropositive. The CDR3, as DNA: TGTGCCAGCAGCTCCGCCTCTAGCGGGGGGAACACCGGGGAGCTGTTTTTT. This encodes CASSSASSGGNTGELFF.